A selection of T cell receptor beta chains follows, all from one sample in a study of OX40 agonist ivuxolimab in advanced cancers. The data were produced by immunoSEQ multiplex PCR, yet TCRdb's version contains in-frame clones alone and is incomplete. The repertoire holds 68,000 or so clones, with over 80% as singletons. This material consisted of CD4+ or CD8+ T cells sorted from blood, taken in a trial of the OX40 agonist ivuxolimab. The receptors stem from an adult with an advanced solid tumor such as melanoma, head and neck, liver or kidney cancer. The CDR3 runs from the conserved cysteine through the conserved F or W. The D gene is left open where the match is weak. The size entry is marked missing in some rows and otherwise reads once, few, many or a size class.

size,D,V,J,CDR3,DNA
.,TRBD2,TRBV4-3,TRBJ2-1,CASSQEGWVGTSGRSINEQFF,TGCGCCAGCAGCCAAGAAGGTTGGGTGGGGACTAGCGGGAGGTCCATCAATGAGCAGTTCTTC
.,.,TRBV29-1,TRBJ2-7,CSVHWVGIYEQYF,TGCAGCGTCCACTGGGTAGGAATTTACGAGCAGTACTTC
.,TRBD1,TRBV28,TRBJ2-7,CASSPADRAIMGQYF,TGTGCCAGCAGCCCCGCTGACAGGGCGATAATGGGGCAGTACTTC
.,TRBD1,TRBV7-2,TRBJ1-2,CASSFLGQGAHRGYTF,TGTGCCAGCAGCTTTTTAGGACAGGGGGCGCACAGGGGCTACACCTTC
few,TRBD2,TRBV4-1,TRBJ2-1,CASSTTSGGGTNEQFF,TGCGCCAGCAGCACCACTAGCGGGGGCGGGACCAATGAGCAGTTCTTC
.,TRBD1,TRBV28,TRBJ1-3,CASRSDRVPGNTIYF,TGTGCCAGCAGGTCGGACAGGGTCCCTGGAAACACCATATATTTT
.,.,TRBV6-6,TRBJ1-1,CASSTTVNTEAFF,TGTGCCAGCAGTACGACAGTGAACACTGAAGCTTTCTTT
.,.,TRBV5-4,TRBJ2-5,CASSLGVRETQYF,TGTGCCAGCAGCTTGGGAGTACGAGAGACCCAGTACTTC
.,TRBD2,TRBV19,TRBJ2-2,CASIQRGGRFTGELFF,TGTGCCAGTATACAGCGGGGGGGCCGTTTCACCGGGGAGCTGTTTTTT
.,.,TRBV14,TRBJ1-6,CASSLDTGSSYNSPLHF,TGTGCCAGCAGCCTAGATACAGGGAGCTCCTATAATTCACCCCTCCACTTT
.,.,TRBV5-4,TRBJ1-2,CASSLEEGNGGYTF,TGTGCCAGCAGCTTGGAAGAAGGGAACGGTGGCTACACCTTC
.,.,TRBV18,TRBJ1-3,CASSAMRQRSMSHGNTIYF,TGTGCCAGCTCAGCTATGCGCCAGCGGAGCATGTCACATGGAAACACCATATATTTT
few,.,TRBV5-1,TRBJ1-6,CASSLELDGNSPLHF,TGCGCCAGCAGCTTGGAGCTGGACGGTAATTCACCCCTCCACTTT
.,.,TRBV6-1,TRBJ2-2,CASKGQPNTGELFF,TGTGCCAGCAAAGGACAGCCGAACACCGGGGAGCTGTTTTTT
.,.,TRBV2,TRBJ2-1,CASRERQYNEQFF,TGTGCCAGCCGAGAAAGACAGTACAATGAGCAGTTCTTC
once,.,TRBV7-2,TRBJ2-1,CASSPARVDEQFF,TGTGCCAGCAGCCCCGCCAGGGTGGATGAGCAGTTCTTC
few,TRBD1,TRBV28,TRBJ2-7,CASSPPRGQQYF,TGTGCCAGCAGTCCACCCAGGGGGCAGCAGTACTTC
.,TRBD1,TRBV27,TRBJ2-7,CASRDRGAQAYEQYF,TGTGCCAGCAGGGACAGGGGGGCCCAAGCCTACGAGCAGTACTTC
.,TRBD1,TRBV19,TRBJ1-1,CASTGQGTFLNTEAFF,TGTGCCAGTACCGGACAGGGGACTTTTTTGAACACTGAAGCTTTCTTT
.,.,TRBV5-1,TRBJ1-1,CASKRTASNPGKNTEAFF,TGCGCCAGCAAGAGGACAGCCTCCAACCCCGGAAAAAATACTGAAGCTTTCTTT
.,TRBD2,TRBV7-2,TRBJ2-1,CASSPPSGGSYNEQFF,TGTGCCAGCAGCCCCCCTAGCGGGGGTTCCTACAATGAGCAGTTCTTC
.,TRBD1,TRBV6-4,TRBJ1-1,CASSDSDRRTEAFF,TGTGCCAGCAGTGACTCGGACAGGAGGACTGAAGCTTTCTTT
few,.,TRBV11-2,TRBJ2-3,CASSPGQRLSTDTQYF,TGTGCCAGCAGCCCCGGACAAAGGCTTAGCACAGATACGCAGTATTTT
.,.,TRBV18,TRBJ1-2,CASSPTPDDGYTF,TGTGCCAGCTCACCAACACCTGACGATGGCTACACCTTC
.,TRBD1,TRBV10-1,TRBJ2-4,CASSEFGTGTKNIQYF,TGCGCCAGCAGTGAGTTCGGGACAGGGACCAAAAACATTCAGTACTTC
.,.,TRBV5-8,TRBJ2-1,CASSLDLSSYNEQFF,TGTGCCAGCAGCTTGGATCTAAGCTCCTACAATGAGCAGTTCTTC
.,.,TRBV7-3,TRBJ2-3,CASSLDPLADTQYF,TGTGCCAGCAGCTTAGACCCCCTTGCGGATACGCAGTATTTT
.,TRBD1,TRBV18,TRBJ2-1,CASSPGQGAVNEQFF,TGTGCCAGCTCACCGGGACAGGGGGCGGTCAATGAGCAGTTCTTC
many,TRBD2,TRBV5-5,TRBJ2-1,CASSPTSGSYNEQFF,TGTGCCAGCAGCCCGACTAGCGGCTCCTACAATGAGCAGTTCTTC
.,.,TRBV5-5,TRBJ2-5,CASSLAPQEVETQYF,TGTGCCAGCAGCTTGGCCCCGCAGGAGGTAGAGACCCAGTACTTC
.,.,TRBV9,TRBJ2-3,CASSVGSWGPTDTQYF,TGTGCCAGCAGCGTAGGTTCGTGGGGGCCCACAGATACGCAGTATTTT
.,TRBD1,TRBV6-1,TRBJ1-5,CASSDQTGRGNQPQHF,TGTGCCAGCAGTGACCAGACAGGGAGGGGGAATCAGCCCCAGCATTTT
.,.,TRBV25-1,TRBJ1-6,CASSDPSSYNSPLHF,TGTGCCAGCAGTGACCCGAGCTCCTATAATTCACCCCTCCACTTT
.,TRBD2,TRBV4-1,TRBJ2-3,CASSQMGLAKDTQYF,TGCGCCAGCAGCCAAATGGGACTAGCGAAAGATACGCAGTATTTT
.,TRBD1,TRBV5-4,TRBJ2-2,CASSTRQGRDTGELFF,TGTGCCAGCAGCACCCGACAGGGGCGGGACACCGGGGAGCTGTTTTTT
.,.,TRBV2,TRBJ1-1,CASSGALNTEAFF,TGTGCCAGCAGTGGGGCCTTGAACACTGAAGCTTTCTTT
once,TRBD1,TRBV6-5,TRBJ1-2,CASRPSGGIGYTF,TGTGCCAGCAGGCCTTCAGGGGGCATCGGCTACACCTTC
.,TRBD2,TRBV5-1,TRBJ2-3,CASSFRTSGGSSTDTQYF,TGCGCCAGCAGCTTTAGGACTAGCGGGGGGTCTAGCACAGATACGCAGTATTTT
.,TRBD1,TRBV7-3,TRBJ2-2,CASSLDRDQGELFF,TGTGCCAGCAGCTTAGACAGGGATCAAGGGGAGCTGTTTTTT
.,.,TRBV6-5,TRBJ2-7,CASSSVPFEQYF,TGTGCCAGCAGTTCTGTACCTTTCGAGCAGTACTTC
.,TRBD2,TRBV7-8,TRBJ2-5,CASSIGGGAKETQYF,TGTGCCAGCAGCATCGGCGGGGGGGCCAAAGAGACCCAGTACTTC
.,.,TRBV18,TRBJ1-1,CASSPADSPMNTEAFF,TGTGCCAGCTCACCAGCCGACAGCCCCATGAACACTGAAGCTTTCTTT